The 26 T cell receptor beta chains listed next were all sequenced from one sample in a study of T cells expressing NK-cell markers. TCRdb reprocessed the 5' RACE reads; each CDR3 protein has one entry and no DNA is given. This sample contains over 14,000 distinct CDR3 sequences. What was sequenced was blood T cells: a sorted CD56 or NKG2C T cell subset, CD4+ or CD8+ T cells, or bulk PBMC T cells (not recorded which). The receptors derive from a man aged 18 to 69 in good health.

The genes are TRBV7-3 and TRBJ2-3. Germline V gene data show CDR1 as SGHTA and CDR2 as FQGTGA. This CDR3 region has 13 residues. CDR3 residues: CASSFTGPDTQYF.

The chain uses TRBV28 and TRBJ2-7; TCRdb picks TRBD1, but there is no DNA to check that call. There are 15 residues in the CDR3. Germline-derived CDR1 and CDR2 are MDHEN and SYDVKM. CDR3 protein: CASSFPGQGTYEQYF.

CDR3 loop: CASRSSAGRVYNEQFF. The chain combines TRBV28 with TRBJ2-1; TCRdb proposes TRBD2, but this gene call is untestable without DNA. The CDR3 loop spans 16 amino acids. Germline V gene lookup returns CDR1 MDHEN and CDR2 SYDVKM.

The gene calls are TRBV6-6 and TRBJ2-2. CDR3 length: 13 amino acids. Germline CDR1 MNHNY, CDR2 SVGAGI (reference sequence). The CDR3 here is CAIQQWGTGELFF.

The chain employs TRBV9 and TRBJ2-7; TCRdb's D gene call, TRBD1, goes unchecked for lack of DNA. This CDR3 region has 15 residues. Germline V gives CDR1 SGDLS, CDR2 YYNGEE. CDR3 in amino acids: CASSAGTTPSYEQYF.

This rearrangement joins TRBV5-1 to TRBJ2-7; no DNA is available, so the TRBD1 call from TCRdb remains unchecked. The CDR3 is made up of 14 amino acids. Germline CDR1 is SGHRS and CDR2 is YFSETQ. The CDR3 loop reads CASSFRDRGTEQYF.

The rearrangement links TRBV4-2 to TRBJ1-1; there is no DNA to check the TCRdb D call of TRBD1. Germline V gene lookup returns CDR1 LGHNA and CDR2 YNFKEQ. The CDR3 consists of 14 residues. CDR3 in amino acids: CASSQDRGATEAFF.

V gene TRBV27 combines with J gene TRBJ1-1. This CDR3 spans 14 amino acids. Germline V gene data show CDR1 as MNHEY and CDR2 as SMNVEV (reference sequence). The CDR3 reads CASSLGWGNTEAFF.

The V call is TRBV20-1, the J call TRBJ1-1; TCRdb calls TRBD1, which cannot be checked without DNA. This CDR3 spans 14 amino acids. Germline V gives CDR1 DFQATT, CDR2 SNEGSKA (reference sequence). CDR3: CSARDPGGRTEAFF.

The chain is built from TRBV18 and TRBJ2-6. Per the germline V gene, CDR1 is KGHSH and CDR2 is LQKENI. The CDR3 has 15 residues. The CDR3 region is CASSPYHSGANVLTF.

The chain uses TRBV20-1 and TRBJ2-3; TCRdb gives TRBD1 as the D gene, but with no DNA this cannot be confirmed. This CDR3 has 14 residues. The germline gives CDR1 DFQATT, CDR2 SNEGSKA (reference sequence). Here the CDR3 reads CSAIAGSSTDTQYF.

This chain joins TRBV11-2 and TRBJ2-1; as DNA is missing, the TRBD2 call by TCRdb cannot be tested. The CDR3 spans 16 residues. Per germline, CDR1 SGHAT and CDR2 FQNNGV. CDR3 residues: CASSQGPYLNNNEQFF.

The J gene is TRBJ2-7, the V gene TRBV4-2. CDR1 LGHNA and CDR2 YNFKEQ come from the germline V gene. The CDR3 is 14 amino acids. The CDR3: CASSQDGHTYEQYF.

This chain's CDR3 is CSASPRGTFSNQPQHF. The chain couples TRBV20-1 to TRBJ1-5; absent DNA, TCRdb's TRBD1 call cannot be checked. CDR3 length: 16 amino acids. Germline V CDR1 and CDR2: DFQATT, SNEGSKA (reference sequence).

The V gene is TRBV4-1, the J gene TRBJ2-6. Germline lookup yields CDR1 MGHRA and CDR2 YSYEKL. The CDR3 loop spans 15 amino acids. The CDR3 is CASSLADSGANVLTF.

CDR3 sequence: CASSDRGPRNEQFF. This rearrangement joins TRBV27 to TRBJ2-1; checking the TCRdb D call of TRBD2 is not possible without DNA. Germline CDR1 and CDR2: MNHEY and SMNVEV (reference sequence). This CDR3 has 14 amino acids.

The V and J genes are TRBV5-1 and TRBJ2-1; checking the TCRdb D call of TRBD1 is not possible without DNA. This CDR3 comprises 15 residues. CDR1 and CDR2 from the germline V gene are SGHRS and YFSETQ. CDR3 loop: CASSPVSPEYNEQFF.

This chain's CDR3 is CSARVGGALYGYTF. The gene calls are TRBV20-1 and TRBJ1-2. The CDR3 consists of 14 residues. The germline gives CDR1 DFQATT, CDR2 SNEGSKA (reference sequence).

CDR3 amino acids: CATSDLGGAFF. The chain has TRBV24-1 and TRBJ1-1; the D call from TCRdb, TRBD1, cannot be confirmed without DNA. Germline-derived CDR1 and CDR2 are KGHDR and SFDVKD. The CDR3 contains 11 residues.

The CDR3 is CAISEQGANEQYF. The genes are TRBV10-3 and TRBJ2-7; absent DNA, TCRdb's TRBD1 call cannot be checked. Germline V gives CDR1 ENHRY, CDR2 SYGVKD. The CDR3 consists of 13 residues.

The V call is TRBV20-1, the J call TRBJ2-5; TCRdb reports TRBD2, a call that lacks DNA to check it against. The germline gives CDR1 DFQATT, CDR2 SNEGSKA (reference sequence). This CDR3 is 15 amino acids long. CDR3 sequence: CSATPSRKPQETQYF.

The chain combines TRBV7-6 with TRBJ2-5. Germline V CDR1 and CDR2: SGHVS, FNYEAQ. There are 12 residues in the CDR3. The CDR3 here is CASSLSTETQYF.

This sequence joins TRBV7-3 and TRBJ2-2; TCRdb outputs TRBD1, but without DNA this stays unchecked. CDR1 is SGHTA and CDR2 is FQGTGA in the germline V gene. The CDR3 has 16 amino acids. Here the CDR3 reads CASSLSRVMNTGELFF.

The chain employs TRBV10-3 and TRBJ2-5; TCRdb proposes TRBD2, but this gene call is untestable without DNA. The CDR3 is made up of 15 amino acids. Germline V gives CDR1 ENHRY, CDR2 SYGVKD. CDR3 loop: CAISATSGNQETQYF.

This chain links TRBV5-1 with TRBJ2-5; TCRdb outputs TRBD2, but without DNA this stays unchecked. This CDR3 is 15 amino acids long. Looked up from germline, CDR1 is SGHRS and CDR2 is YFSETQ. This CDR3 is CATAREGLALETQYF.

This sequence joins TRBV4-2 and TRBJ1-5; lacking DNA, the TRBD1 call made by TCRdb goes unchecked. Germline-derived CDR1 and CDR2 are LGHNA and YNFKEQ. This CDR3 region has 15 residues. The CDR3 sequence: CASSLSQGRNQPQHF.